The source of this T cell receptor beta chain is a study of OX40 agonist ivuxolimab in advanced cancers. Study summary: Patients' therapy was ivuxolimab, an antibody that acts as an agonist of OX40 (CD134).

Sequencing was performed with immunoSEQ multiplex PCR; in TCRdb, only in-frame clones are kept and a portion is missing. The sample records 65,000 to 95,000 clones, roughly 90% being singletons. Notes on this clone: Antigen: not known.

Germline loops: CDR1 SGHDN, CDR2 FVKESK. The V segment lost 1 base and the J segment 7 bases; nucleotides outside the gene matches: 5. This CDR3 spans 15 amino acids. Study-wide results and caveats: Mean expanded clone counts were higher in CD8+ than CD4+ T cells. The specificity for antigen of the expanded peripheral T cells was not determined.

Sequences were derived from CD4+ or CD8+ T cells sorted from blood, sampled in a trial of the OX40 agonist ivuxolimab. The chain recombines TRBV14 with TRBJ2-1; 9 bases agree with TRBD2. The receptor was isolated from an adult with an advanced solid tumor such as melanoma, head and neck, liver or kidney cancer. CDR3 residues: CASSQAAGGLNEQFF. CDR3 nucleotide sequence: TGTGCCAGCAGCCAAGCGGCGGGAGGGCTTAATGAGCAGTTCTTC. Full variable domain (missing parts from reference TRBV14 and TRBJ2-1): EAGVTQFPSHSVIEKGQTVTLRCDPISGHDNLYWYRRVMGKEIKFLLHFVKESKQDESGMPNNRFLAERTGGTYSTLKVQPAELEDSGVYFCASSQAAGGLNEQFFGPGTRLTVL.